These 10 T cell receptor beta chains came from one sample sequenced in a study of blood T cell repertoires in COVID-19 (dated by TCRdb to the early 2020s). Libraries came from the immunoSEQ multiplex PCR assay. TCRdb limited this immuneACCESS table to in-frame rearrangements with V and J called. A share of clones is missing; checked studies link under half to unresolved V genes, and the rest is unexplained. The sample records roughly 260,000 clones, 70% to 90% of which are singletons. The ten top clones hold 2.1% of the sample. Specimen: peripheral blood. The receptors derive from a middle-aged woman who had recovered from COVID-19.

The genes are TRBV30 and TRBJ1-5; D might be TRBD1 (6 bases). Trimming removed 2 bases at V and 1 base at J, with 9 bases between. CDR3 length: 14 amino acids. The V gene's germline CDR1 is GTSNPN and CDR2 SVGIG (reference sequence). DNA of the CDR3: TGTGCCTGGAGTCAGGGGTCGAGCAATCAGCCCCAGCATTTT. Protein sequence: CAWSQGSSNQPQHF.

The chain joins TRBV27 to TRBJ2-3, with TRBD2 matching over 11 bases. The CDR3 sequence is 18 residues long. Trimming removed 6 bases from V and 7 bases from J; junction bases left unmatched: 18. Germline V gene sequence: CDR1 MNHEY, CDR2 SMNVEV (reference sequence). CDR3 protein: CASSRQGLAGGQGNTQYF. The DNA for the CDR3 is TGTGCCAGCAGCCGACAGGGCCTAGCGGGGGGCCAGGGGAATACGCAGTATTTT.

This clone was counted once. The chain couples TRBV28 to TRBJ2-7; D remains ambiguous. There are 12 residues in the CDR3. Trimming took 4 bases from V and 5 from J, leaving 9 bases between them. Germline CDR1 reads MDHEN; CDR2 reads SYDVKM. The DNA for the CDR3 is TGTGCCAGCAGTTCCAGAATAAACGAGCAGTACTTC. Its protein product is CASSSRINEQYF.

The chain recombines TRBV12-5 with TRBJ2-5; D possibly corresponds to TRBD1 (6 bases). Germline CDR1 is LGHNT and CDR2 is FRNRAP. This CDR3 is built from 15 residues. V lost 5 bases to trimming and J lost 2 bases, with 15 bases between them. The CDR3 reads CASGLGAGSQETQYF. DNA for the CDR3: TGTGCTAGTGGTCTGGGGGCAGGGTCGCAAGAGACCCAGTACTTC. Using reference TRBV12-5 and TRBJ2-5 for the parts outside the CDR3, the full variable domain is DARVTQTPRHKVTEMGQEVTMRCQPILGHNTVFWYRQTMMQGLELLAYFRNRAPLDDSGMPKDRFSAEMPDATLATLKIQPSEPRDSAVYFCASGLGAGSQETQYFGPGTRLLVL.

The CDR3 is CASSLGLAMNTGELFF. The CDR3, as DNA: TGCGCCAGCAGCTTAGGACTAGCCATGAACACCGGGGAGCTGTTTTTT. The J gene is TRBJ2-2, the V gene TRBV5-1; 8 bases line up with TRBD2. The V gene end was trimmed by 2 bases and the J gene end by 1 base; junction bases not matched to a gene: 4. From germline, CDR1 is SGHRS and CDR2 YFSETQ. This CDR3 has 16 amino acids. Variable domain in full (rest from reference TRBV5-1 and TRBJ2-2): KAGVTQTPRYLIKTRGQQVTLSCSPISGHRSVSWYQQTPGQGLQFLFEYFSETQRNKGNFPGRFSGRQFSNSRSEMNVSTLELGDSALYLCASSLGLAMNTGELFFGEGSRLTVL.

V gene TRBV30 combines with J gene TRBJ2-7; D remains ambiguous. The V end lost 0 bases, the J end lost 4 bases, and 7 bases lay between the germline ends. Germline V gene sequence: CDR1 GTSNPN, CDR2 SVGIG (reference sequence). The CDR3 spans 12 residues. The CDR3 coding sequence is TGTGCCTGGAGTGTTACCCGGTACGAGCAGTACTTC. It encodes CAWSVTRYEQYF.

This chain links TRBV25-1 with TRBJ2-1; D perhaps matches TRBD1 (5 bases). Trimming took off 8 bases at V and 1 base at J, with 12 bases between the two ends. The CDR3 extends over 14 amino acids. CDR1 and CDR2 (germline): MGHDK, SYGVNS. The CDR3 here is CASRGAGSYNEQFF. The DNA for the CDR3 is TGTGCCAGCCGTGGGGCAGGTTCCTACAATGAGCAGTTCTTC.

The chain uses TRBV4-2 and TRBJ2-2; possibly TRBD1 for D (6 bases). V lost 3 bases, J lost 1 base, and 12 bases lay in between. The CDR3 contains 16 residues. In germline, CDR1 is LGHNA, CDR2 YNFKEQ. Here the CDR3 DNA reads TGTGCCAGCAGCCATTCCCGGGACATGAACACCGGGGAGCTGTTTTTT. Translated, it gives CASSHSRDMNTGELFF.

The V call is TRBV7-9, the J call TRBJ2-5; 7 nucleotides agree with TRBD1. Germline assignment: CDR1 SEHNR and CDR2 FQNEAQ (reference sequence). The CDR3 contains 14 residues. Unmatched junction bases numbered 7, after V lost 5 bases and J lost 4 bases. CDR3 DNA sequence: TGTGCCAGCAGCCCTAGACAGGGCGGAGAGACCCAGTACTTC. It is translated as CASSPRQGGETQYF.

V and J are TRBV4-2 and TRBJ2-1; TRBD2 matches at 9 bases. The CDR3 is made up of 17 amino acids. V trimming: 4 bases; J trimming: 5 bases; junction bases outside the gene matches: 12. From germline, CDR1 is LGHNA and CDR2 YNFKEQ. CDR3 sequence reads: CASSPGVRGGGHNEQFF. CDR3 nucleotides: TGTGCCAGCAGCCCAGGTGTGCGCGGGGGGGGGCACAATGAGCAGTTCTTC.